This TCR beta chain was recovered during a study of blood T cell repertoires in COVID-19. Per the germline V gene, CDR1 is SGHNT and CDR2 is YENEEA. This CDR3 comprises 13 residues. After removal of 5 bases from V and 9 bases from J, the junction contained 10 bases not matched to a gene. Authors' analysis steps: Amplification with reference gene primers provided the estimates of nucleated cell counts. TCRdb's copy holds only in-frame clones and misses some; the assay was immunoSEQ multiplex PCR. The DNA gave D and trimming, while V, J and clone size come from that table. The table records 150,000 to 200,000 clones, about 88% of them present only once.

The V gene is TRBV11-3, the J gene TRBJ2-7; 7 bases agree with TRBD2. This TCR was sampled from a woman aged 80 or over with acute or convalescent COVID-19. Sequences were obtained from peripheral blood. CDR3 in amino acids: CASSPRAGAVQYF. CDR3 DNA sequence: TGTGCCAGCAGCCCCCGGGCGGGAGCGGTGCAGTACTTC.